This T cell receptor beta chain was recovered during a study of regulatory dendritic cells for organ transplantation. Broader study findings: Considerable individual heterogeneity was seen in alloreactive memory CD8+ T cells. Mature dendritic cells appeared to drive more memory CD8+ clonal expansion than regulatory ones.

This clone was seen a handful of times. The antigen is unknown. Trimming removed 1 base from V and 3 bases from J, with 7 bases in between. This CDR3 spans 13 amino acids. In germline, CDR1 is MGHRA, CDR2 YSYEKL. Profiled with immunoSEQ multiplex PCR; TCRdb holds only in-frame clones, not every one. The sample has 28,000 or so clones; roughly 85% are singletons. CD4+ or CD8+ T cells were sorted as naive CD45RA+ or memory CD45RO+. The chain joins TRBV4-1 to TRBJ2-7; D ambiguous. What was sequenced was naive CD4+ T cells from blood. Regarding subset: CD45RA+ naive T cells. The sequence derives from a human donor in good health. CDR3 sequence: CASSQGSYYEQYF. DNA of the CDR3: TGCGCCAGCAGCCAAGGGAGCTACTACGAGCAGTACTTC.